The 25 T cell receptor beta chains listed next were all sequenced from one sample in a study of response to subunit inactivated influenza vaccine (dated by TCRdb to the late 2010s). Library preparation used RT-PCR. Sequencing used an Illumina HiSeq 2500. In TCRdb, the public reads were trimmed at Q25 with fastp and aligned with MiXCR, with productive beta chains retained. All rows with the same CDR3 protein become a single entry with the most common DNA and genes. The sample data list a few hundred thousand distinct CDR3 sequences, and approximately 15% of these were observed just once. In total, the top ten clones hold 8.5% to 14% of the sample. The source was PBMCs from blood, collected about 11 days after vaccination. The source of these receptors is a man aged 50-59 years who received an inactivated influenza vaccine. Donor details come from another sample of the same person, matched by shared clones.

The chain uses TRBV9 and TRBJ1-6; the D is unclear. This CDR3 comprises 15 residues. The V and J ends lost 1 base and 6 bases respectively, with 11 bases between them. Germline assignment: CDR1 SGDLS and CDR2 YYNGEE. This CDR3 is CASSVRHTINSPLHF. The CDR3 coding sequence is TGTGCCAGCAGCGTAAGACACACCATTAATTCACCCCTCCACTTT.

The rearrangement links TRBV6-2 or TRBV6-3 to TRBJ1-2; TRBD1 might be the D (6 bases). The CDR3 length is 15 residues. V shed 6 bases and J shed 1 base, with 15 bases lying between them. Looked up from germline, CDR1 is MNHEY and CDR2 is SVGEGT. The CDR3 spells CASRPLTGDNYGYTF. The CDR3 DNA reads TGTGCCAGCAGACCTCTGACAGGAGATAACTATGGCTACACCTTC.

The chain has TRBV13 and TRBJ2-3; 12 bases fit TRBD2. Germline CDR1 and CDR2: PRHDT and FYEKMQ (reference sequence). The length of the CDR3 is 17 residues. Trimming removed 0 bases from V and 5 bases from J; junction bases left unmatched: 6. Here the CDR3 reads CASSLGFVGLAGDTQYF. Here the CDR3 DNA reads TGTGCCAGCAGCTTAGGTTTCGTGGGACTAGCGGGAGATACGCAGTATTTT.

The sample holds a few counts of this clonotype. This CDR3 reads CSVEFYGRGGTEAFF. In DNA, the CDR3 is TGCAGCGTTGAATTCTACGGAAGGGGAGGTACTGAAGCTTTCTTT. The chain combines TRBV29-1 with TRBJ1-1, with a weak D call TRBD1 (5 bases). Germline V gene data show CDR1 as SQVTM and CDR2 as ANQGSEA. Trimming took 2 bases from V and 5 from J, leaving 18 bases between them. CDR3 length: 15 residues. Complete variable domain (other parts from reference TRBV29-1 and TRBJ1-1): SAVISQKPSRDICQRGTSLTIQCQVDSQVTMMFWYRQQPGQSLTLIATANQGSEATYESGFVIDKFPISRPNLTFSTLTVSNMSPEDSSIYLCSVEFYGRGGTEAFFGQGTRLTVV.

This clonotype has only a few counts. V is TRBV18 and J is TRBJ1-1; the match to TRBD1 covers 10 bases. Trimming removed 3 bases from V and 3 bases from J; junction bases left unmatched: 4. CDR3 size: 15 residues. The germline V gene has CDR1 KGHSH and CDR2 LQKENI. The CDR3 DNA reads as TGTGCCAGCTCACCGGACAGGGGGTTCTACACTGAAGCTTTCTTT. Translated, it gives CASSPDRGFYTEAFF.

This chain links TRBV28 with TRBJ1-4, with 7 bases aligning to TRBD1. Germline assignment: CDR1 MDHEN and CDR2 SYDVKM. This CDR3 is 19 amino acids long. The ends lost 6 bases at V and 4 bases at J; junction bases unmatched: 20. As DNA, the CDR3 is TGTGCCAGCAGAGTTCTTATCCCGGGACAGAGAGACGATAATGAAAAACTGTTTTTT. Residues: CASRVLIPGQRDDNEKLFF.

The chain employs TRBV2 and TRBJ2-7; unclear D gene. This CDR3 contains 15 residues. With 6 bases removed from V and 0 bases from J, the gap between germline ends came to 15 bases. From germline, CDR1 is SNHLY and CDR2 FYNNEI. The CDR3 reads CASREFNSLSYEQYF. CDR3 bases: TGTGCCAGCAGGGAATTTAACAGCCTCTCCTACGAGCAGTACTTC. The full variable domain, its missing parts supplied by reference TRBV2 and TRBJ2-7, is EPEVTQTPSHQVTQMGQEVILRCVPISNHLYFYWYRQILGQKVEFLVSFYNNEISEKSEIFDDQFSVERPDGSNFTLKIRSTKLEDSAMYFCASREFNSLSYEQYFGPGTRLTVT.

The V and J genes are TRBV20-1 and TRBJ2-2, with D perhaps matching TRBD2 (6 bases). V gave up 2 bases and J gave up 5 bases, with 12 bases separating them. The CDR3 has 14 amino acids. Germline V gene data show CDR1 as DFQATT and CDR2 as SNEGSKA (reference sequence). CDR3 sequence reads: CSARKPGVTGELFF. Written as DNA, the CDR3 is TGCAGTGCTAGAAAACCGGGGGTTACCGGGGAGCTGTTTTTT.

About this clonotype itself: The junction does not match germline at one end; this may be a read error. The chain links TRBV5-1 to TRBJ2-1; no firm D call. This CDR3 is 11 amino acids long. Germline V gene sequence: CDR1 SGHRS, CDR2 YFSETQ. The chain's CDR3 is CASSLGGEQSF. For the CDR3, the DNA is TGCGCCAGCAGCTTGGGCGGTGAGCAGTCCTTC.

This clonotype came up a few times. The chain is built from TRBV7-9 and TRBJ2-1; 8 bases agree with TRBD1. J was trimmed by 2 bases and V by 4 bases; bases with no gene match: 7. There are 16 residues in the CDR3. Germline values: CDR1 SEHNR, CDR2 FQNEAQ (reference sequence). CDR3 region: CASSSLTGGAYNEQFF. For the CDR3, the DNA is TGTGCCAGCAGCTCCCTCACAGGGGGAGCCTACAATGAGCAGTTCTTC. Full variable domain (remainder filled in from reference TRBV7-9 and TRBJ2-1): DTGVSQNPRHKITKRGQNVTFRCDPISEHNRLYWYRQTLGQGPEFLTYFQNEAQLEKSRLLSDRFSAERPKGSFSTLEIQRTEQGDSAMYLCASSSLTGGAYNEQFFGPGTRLTVL.

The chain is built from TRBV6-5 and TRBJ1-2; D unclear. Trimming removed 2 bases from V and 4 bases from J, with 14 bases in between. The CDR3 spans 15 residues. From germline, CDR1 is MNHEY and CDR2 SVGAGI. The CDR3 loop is CASSYTRSGGYGYTF. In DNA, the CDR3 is TGTGCCAGCAGTTACACCCGGTCCGGAGGCTATGGCTACACCTTC.

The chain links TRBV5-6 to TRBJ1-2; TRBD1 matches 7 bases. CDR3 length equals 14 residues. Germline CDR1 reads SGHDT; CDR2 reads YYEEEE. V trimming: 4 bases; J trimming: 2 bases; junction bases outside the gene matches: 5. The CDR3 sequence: CASSLGQDNYGYTF. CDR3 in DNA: TGTGCCAGCAGCCTTGGACAGGACAACTATGGCTACACCTTC.

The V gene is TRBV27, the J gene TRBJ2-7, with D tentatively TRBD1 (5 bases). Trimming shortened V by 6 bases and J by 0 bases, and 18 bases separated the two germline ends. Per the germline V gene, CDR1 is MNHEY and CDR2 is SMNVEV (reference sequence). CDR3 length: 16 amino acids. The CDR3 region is CASSPASTVISYEQYF. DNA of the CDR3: TGTGCCAGCAGCCCCGCGTCGACAGTGATCTCCTACGAGCAGTACTTC.

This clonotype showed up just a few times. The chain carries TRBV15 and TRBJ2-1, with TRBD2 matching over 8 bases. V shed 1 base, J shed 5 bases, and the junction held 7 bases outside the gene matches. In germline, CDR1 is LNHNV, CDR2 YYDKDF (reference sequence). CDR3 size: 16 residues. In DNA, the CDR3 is TGTGCCACCAGCAGAGTGGGGCTAGCGGGCGACAATGAGCAGTTCTTC. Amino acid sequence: CATSRVGLAGDNEQFF. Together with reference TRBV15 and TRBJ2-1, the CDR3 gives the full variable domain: DAMVIQNPRYQVTQFGKPVTLSCSQTLNHNVMYWYQQKSSQAPKLLFHYYDKDFNNEADTPDNFQSRRPNTSFCFLDIRSPGLGDTAMYLCATSRVGLAGDNEQFFGPGTRLTVL.

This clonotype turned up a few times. The DNA of the CDR3 is TGTGCCAGCAGTTACTCCCCTAGCGGGAGTATGAATGAGCAGTTCTTC. Its translation: CASSYSPSGSMNEQFF. V is TRBV6-2 or TRBV6-3 and J is TRBJ2-1; 10 bases match TRBD2. Looked up from germline, CDR1 is MNHEY and CDR2 is SVGEGT. The CDR3 totals 16 residues. With V trimmed by 0 bases and J by 7 bases, 6 bases remained unmatched.

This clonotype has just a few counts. DNA of the CDR3: TGTGCCAGCAGCTTGCAGGGGGGTAAGGGCGAGCAGTACTTC. Amino acid sequence: CASSLQGGKGEQYF. V gene TRBV7-9 combines with J gene TRBJ2-7; perhaps TRBD1 as D (7 bases). This CDR3 region has 14 residues. Germline values: CDR1 SEHNR, CDR2 FQNEAQ (reference sequence). Trimming pared 3 bases from V and 6 bases from J, leaving 15 bases between.

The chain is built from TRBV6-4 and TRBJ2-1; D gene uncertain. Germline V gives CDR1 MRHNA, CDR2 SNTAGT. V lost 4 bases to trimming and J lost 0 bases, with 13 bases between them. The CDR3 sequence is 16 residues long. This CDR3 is CASSGDLSSSYNEQFF. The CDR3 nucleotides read TGTGCCAGCAGTGGAGACTTGTCGAGCTCCTACAATGAGCAGTTCTTC.

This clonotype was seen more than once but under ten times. Here the CDR3 DNA reads TGTGCCAGCAGTTTTACGGGACCGGCTTTTTCGATAGATACGCAGTATTTT. This encodes CASSFTGPAFSIDTQYF. This rearrangement joins TRBV6-5 to TRBJ2-3; D could derive from TRBD1 or TRBD2 (5 bases each). The CDR3 sequence is 17 residues long. Germline V gene data show CDR1 as MNHEY and CDR2 as SVGAGI. The ends were cut back, 4 bases at V and 5 bases at J, with 22 bases in the middle.

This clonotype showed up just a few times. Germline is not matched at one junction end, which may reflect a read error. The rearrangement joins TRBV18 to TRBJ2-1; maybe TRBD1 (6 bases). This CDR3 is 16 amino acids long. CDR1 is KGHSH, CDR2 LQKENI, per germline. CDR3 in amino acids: CASSPYTSGTYKEQFF. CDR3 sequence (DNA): TGTGCCAGCTCACCCTACACCTCCGGGACATACAAGGAGCAGTTCTTC.

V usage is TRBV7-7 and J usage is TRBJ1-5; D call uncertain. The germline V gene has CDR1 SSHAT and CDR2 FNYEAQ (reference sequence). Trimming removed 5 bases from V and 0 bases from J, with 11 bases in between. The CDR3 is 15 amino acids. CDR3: CASSPSGYSNQPQHF. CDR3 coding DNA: TGTGCCAGCAGCCCGTCGGGCTATAGCAATCAGCCCCAGCATTTT.

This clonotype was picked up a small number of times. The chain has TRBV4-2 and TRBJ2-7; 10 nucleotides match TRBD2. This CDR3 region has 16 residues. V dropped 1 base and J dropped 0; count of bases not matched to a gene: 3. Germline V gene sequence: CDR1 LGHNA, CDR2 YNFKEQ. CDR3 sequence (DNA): TGTGCCAGCAGCCAAGCGATAGCGGGGGGCTCCTACGAGCAGTACTTC. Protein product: CASSQAIAGGSYEQYF.

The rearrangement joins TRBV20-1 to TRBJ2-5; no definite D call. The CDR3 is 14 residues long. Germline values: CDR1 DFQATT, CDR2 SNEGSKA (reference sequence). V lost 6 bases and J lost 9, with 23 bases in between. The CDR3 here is CSAGARPNKIPQYF. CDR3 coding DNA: TGCAGTGCCGGAGCTCGGCCGAATAAAATCCCCCAGTACTTC.

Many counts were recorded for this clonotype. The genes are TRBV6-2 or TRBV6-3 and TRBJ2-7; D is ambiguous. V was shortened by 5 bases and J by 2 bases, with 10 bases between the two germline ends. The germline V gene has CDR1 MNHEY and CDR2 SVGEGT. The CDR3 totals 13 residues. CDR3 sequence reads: CASSKDVTYEQYF. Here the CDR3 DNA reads TGTGCCAGCAGTAAAGACGTAACCTACGAGCAGTACTTC.

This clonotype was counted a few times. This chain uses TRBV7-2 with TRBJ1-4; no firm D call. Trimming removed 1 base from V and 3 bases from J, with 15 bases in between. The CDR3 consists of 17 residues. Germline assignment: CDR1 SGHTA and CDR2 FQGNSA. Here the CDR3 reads CASSLGRAYPPNEKLFF. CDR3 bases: TGTGCCAGCAGCTTAGGCCGGGCCTATCCCCCTAATGAAAAACTGTTTTTT.

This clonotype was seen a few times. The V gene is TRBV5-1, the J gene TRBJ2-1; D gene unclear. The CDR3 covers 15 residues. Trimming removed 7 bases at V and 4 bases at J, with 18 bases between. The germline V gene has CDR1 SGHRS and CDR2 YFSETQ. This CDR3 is CASVGMSAEYNEQFF. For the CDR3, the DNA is TGCGCCAGCGTAGGCATGAGCGCGGAATACAATGAGCAGTTCTTC.